This is a list of T cell receptor beta chains from one sample in a study of cytomegalovirus exposure and HLA in healthy donors. TCRdb's table, derived via immunoSEQ multiplex PCR, lists solely in-frame clones and lacks some. Here the sample spans tens of thousands of clones, roughly 64% being singletons. The sample consisted of PBMCs. These receptors were collected from a man aged 45-65 years in good health and CMV-seropositive. CDR3s include the opening cysteine and the closing phenylalanine or tryptophan. Each record gives: D gene, J gene, V gene, clone size, CDR3 DNA, CDR3 protein. D genes are given only for firm matches. The listing skips clone size in some rows; elsewhere it reads once, few, many or a size class.

D: -; J: TRBJ2-1; V: TRBV6-4; size: -; DNA: TGTGCCAGCAGTGACTCAGGAGCCCAGGGGGGCAATGAGCAGTTCTTC; CDR3: CASSDSGAQGGNEQFF
D: -; J: TRBJ1-5; V: TRBV10-3; size: once; DNA: TGTGCCATCAGGGGCGGGGAAAATCAGCCCCAGCATTTT; CDR3: CAIRGGENQPQHF
D: -; J: TRBJ1-5; V: TRBV29-1; size: once; DNA: TGCAGCGCCCGGGGGGGAGGCAATCAGCCCCAGCATTTT; CDR3: CSARGGGNQPQHF
D: TRBD1; J: TRBJ2-5; V: TRBV6-6; size: -; DNA: TGTGCCAGCAGTAGTCGGACAGGGGGCCGGGAGACCCAGTACTTC; CDR3: CASSSRTGGRETQYF
D: TRBD1; J: TRBJ1-4; V: TRBV6-5; size: -; DNA: TGTGCCAGCAGTTGGGACAGGGCTGAAAAACTGTTTTTT; CDR3: CASSWDRAEKLFF
D: TRBD2; J: TRBJ2-3; V: TRBV9; size: -; DNA: TGTGCCAGCAGCGTAGGGCGGGGGGGCAAAGATACGCAGTATTTT; CDR3: CASSVGRGGKDTQYF
D: -; J: TRBJ2-7; V: TRBV2; size: few; DNA: TGTGCCAGCTCGCGGGTGGAAGGCTACGAGCAGTACTTC; CDR3: CASSRVEGYEQYF
D: TRBD1; J: TRBJ2-7; V: TRBV7-8; size: -; DNA: TGTGCCAGCAGCGGCTGGACAGGGACTGACTACGAGCAGTACTTC; CDR3: CASSGWTGTDYEQYF
D: TRBD1; J: TRBJ2-2; V: TRBV29-1; size: -; DNA: TGCAGCGTTGAAGACCCGGACAGGGGGCCCGGGGAGCTGTTTTTT; CDR3: CSVEDPDRGPGELFF
D: TRBD2; J: TRBJ2-3; V: TRBV6-5; size: -; DNA: TGTGCCAGCAGTTATAGCGGGGGGATAGATACGCAGTATTTT; CDR3: CASSYSGGIDTQYF
D: -; J: TRBJ1-1; V: TRBV5-4; size: few; DNA: TGTGCCAGCAGCTTGGGGCAGGGCATGGACACTGAAGCTTTCTTT; CDR3: CASSLGQGMDTEAFF
D: TRBD2; J: TRBJ2-7; V: TRBV10-3; size: few; DNA: TGTGCCATCAGTGAATGGTTAGCGGGGGGCGGGACCTACGAGCAGTACTTC; CDR3: CAISEWLAGGGTYEQYF
D: TRBD1; J: TRBJ1-6; V: TRBV9; size: -; DNA: TGTGCCAGCAGCACCGAGGGGGCCCATAATTCACCCCTCCACTTT; CDR3: CASSTEGAHNSPLHF
D: TRBD1; J: TRBJ2-7; V: TRBV2; size: -; DNA: TGTGCCAGCATGGGGACAGGGGTGTCCTACGAGCAGTACTTC; CDR3: CASMGTGVSYEQYF
D: TRBD2; J: TRBJ2-3; V: TRBV4-3; size: few; DNA: TGCGCCAGCAGCCAAGAACCACTAGCGGGGGCAGATACGCAGTATTTT; CDR3: CASSQEPLAGADTQYF
D: TRBD1; J: TRBJ2-4; V: TRBV6-6; size: few; DNA: TGTGCCAGCAGAAACGGACAGGGTTTAACCAAAAACATTCAGTACTTC; CDR3: CASRNGQGLTKNIQYF
D: TRBD2; J: TRBJ2-3; V: TRBV9; size: -; DNA: TGTGCCAGCAGCGCCGAACTAGCGGGGGCCCTTCAGTATTTT; CDR3: CASSAELAGALQYF
D: TRBD1; J: TRBJ1-3; V: TRBV5-4; size: -; DNA: TGTGCCAGCAGCTCGGGACAGGTCTCTGGAAACACCATATATTTT; CDR3: CASSSGQVSGNTIYF
D: -; J: TRBJ2-7; V: TRBV6-1; size: few; DNA: TGTGCCAGCTACTGGGGGGGGCAGGGCCGTGACGAGCAGTACTTC; CDR3: CASYWGGQGRDEQYF
D: -; J: TRBJ1-1; V: TRBV10-3; size: -; DNA: TGTGCCATCAGTGAGTCAGGGAGGAGAGACGTGGCTTTCTTT; CDR3: CAISESGRRDVAFF
D: -; J: TRBJ1-3; V: TRBV6-5; size: -; DNA: TGTGCCGCGCGTGCTTCAGGAAACACCATATATTTT; CDR3: CAARASGNTIYF
D: TRBD2; J: TRBJ2-3; V: TRBV5-4; size: -; DNA: TGTGCCAGCAGCCTAGCGGGGGGGCGCACAGATACGCAGTATTTT; CDR3: CASSLAGGRTDTQYF
D: -; J: TRBJ2-1; V: TRBV11-2; size: few; DNA: TGTGCCAGCAGCCTGGAGGCCTTTAATGAGCAGTTCTTC; CDR3: CASSLEAFNEQFF
D: -; J: TRBJ1-2; V: TRBV25-1; size: -; DNA: TGTGCCAGCAGCAATCCAGGGAATGGCTACACCTTC; CDR3: CASSNPGNGYTF
D: -; J: TRBJ1-6; V: TRBV11-1; size: -; DNA: TGTGCCAGCAGCGCCAGGAACTATAATTCACCCCTCCACTTT; CDR3: CASSARNYNSPLHF
D: -; J: TRBJ1-2; V: TRBV5-6; size: -; DNA: TGTGCCAGCAGCGGGGGGTGGTACTATGGCTACACCTTC; CDR3: CASSGGWYYGYTF
D: -; J: TRBJ1-4; V: TRBV9; size: once; DNA: TGTGCCAGCAGCGTAGGGTCGATGAGTGAAAAACTGTTTTTT; CDR3: CASSVGSMSEKLFF
D: -; J: TRBJ1-1; V: TRBV28; size: -; DNA: TGTGCCAGCAGTTTGGACAGCCCCGGCTCCCCTGAAGCTTTCTTT; CDR3: CASSLDSPGSPEAFF
D: -; J: TRBJ1-2; V: TRBV7-8; size: -; DNA: TGTGCCAGCAGCTTCTCTAGGATACATGGCTACACCTTC; CDR3: CASSFSRIHGYTF
D: TRBD2; J: TRBJ2-3; V: TRBV12-5; size: -; DNA: TGTGCTAGTGGCCGGGGAAGCGGGGGGTTGGCAGATACGCAGTATTTT; CDR3: CASGRGSGGLADTQYF
D: TRBD1; J: TRBJ2-2; V: TRBV7-3; size: -; DNA: TGTGCCAGCAGCCCAAGACAGGGAGCCGGGGAGCTGTTTTTT; CDR3: CASSPRQGAGELFF
D: TRBD1; J: TRBJ1-6; V: TRBV11-3; size: -; DNA: TGTGCCAGCAGCGGGGGACAGGAGGCTTATTCACCCCTCCACTTT; CDR3: CASSGGQEAYSPLHF
D: -; J: TRBJ1-6; V: TRBV5-4; size: -; DNA: TGTGCCAGCAGTTCAGGGAATTCACCCCTCCACTTT; CDR3: CASSSGNSPLHF
D: -; J: TRBJ1-2; V: TRBV19; size: -; DNA: TGTGCCACCGACACCGCCGGTGGCTACACCTTC; CDR3: CATDTAGGYTF
D: -; J: TRBJ2-3; V: TRBV29-1; size: -; DNA: TGCAGCACTGGGGCCCTTGGCACAGATACGCAGTATTTT; CDR3: CSTGALGTDTQYF
D: -; J: TRBJ1-1; V: TRBV7-3; size: -; DNA: TGTGCCAGCAGCTTCCGACCCGCGGGGAGTGAAGCTTTCTTT; CDR3: CASSFRPAGSEAFF
D: TRBD1; J: TRBJ2-1; V: TRBV7-3; size: -; DNA: TGTGCCAGCAGCTGGGGACAGGGTTACAATGAGCAGTTCTTC; CDR3: CASSWGQGYNEQFF
D: TRBD1; J: TRBJ1-1; V: TRBV7-2; size: -; DNA: TGTGCCAGCAGCTCCCCAGACAGGGTCACTGAAGCTTTCTTT; CDR3: CASSSPDRVTEAFF
D: -; J: TRBJ2-1; V: TRBV29-1; size: -; DNA: TGCAGCGTTGGCGGTAGCGGCCATGAGCAGTTCTTC; CDR3: CSVGGSGHEQFF
D: -; J: TRBJ2-7; V: TRBV5-1; size: -; DNA: TGCGCCAGCAGCTTGGCAGTTTCCTACGAGCAGTACTTC; CDR3: CASSLAVSYEQYF
D: TRBD1; J: TRBJ1-6; V: TRBV27; size: -; DNA: TGTGCCAGCAGTCCGGACAGGGAAAATTCACCCCTCCACTTT; CDR3: CASSPDRENSPLHF
D: TRBD1; J: TRBJ1-2; V: TRBV30; size: -; DNA: TGTGCCATCTCTACGGGACAGCTTAACTATGGCTACACCTTC; CDR3: CAISTGQLNYGYTF
D: TRBD1; J: TRBJ2-6; V: TRBV29-1; size: -; DNA: TGCAGCGCTCCAGTAGGGACAGGGTCAGTAGGGGCCAACGTCCTGACTTTC; CDR3: CSAPVGTGSVGANVLTF
D: TRBD1; J: TRBJ1-4; V: TRBV30; size: -; DNA: TGTGCCTGGAGTGTTCGACAGGGGGAGGGAAAACTGTTTTTT; CDR3: CAWSVRQGEGKLFF
D: -; J: TRBJ1-1; V: TRBV7-8; size: -; DNA: TGTGCCAGCAGCCCATTCATTATCTGGGGGCAGGGTATGACTGAAGCTTTCTTT; CDR3: CASSPFIIWGQGMTEAFF
D: TRBD1; J: TRBJ1-2; V: TRBV7-2; size: once; DNA: TGTGCCAGCAGCTCTAGCCGGGACAGGCTTAACTATGGCTACACCTTC; CDR3: CASSSSRDRLNYGYTF
D: -; J: TRBJ2-5; V: TRBV1; size: -; DNA: TGCACCAGCAGCCTCATCCTGGAGGCTTTTTCGGGGGAGACCCAGTACTTC; CDR3: CTSSLILEAFSGETQYF
D: -; J: TRBJ1-1; V: TRBV30; size: few; DNA: TGTGCCTGGAGTCCCCCCCCGGCCAGGGGCGACGGAATTTTGAAATGTCGGGACACTGAAGCTTTCTTT; CDR3: CAWSPPPARGDGILKCRDTEAFF
D: -; J: TRBJ1-5; V: TRBV6-6; size: few; DNA: TGTGCCAGCAGTCTCCTTGGGGGGGTGATAAATCAGCCCCAGCATTTT; CDR3: CASSLLGGVINQPQHF
D: -; J: TRBJ2-5; V: TRBV6-6; size: -; DNA: TGTGCCAGCAGCTCCGTAGCTACCCAAGAGACCCAGTACTTC; CDR3: CASSSVATQETQYF
D: TRBD1; J: TRBJ2-3; V: TRBV5-1; size: -; DNA: TGCGCCAGCAGCCTACAGGGGCGTGAGGATACGCAGTATTTT; CDR3: CASSLQGREDTQYF
D: TRBD1; J: TRBJ1-5; V: TRBV7-9; size: once; DNA: TGTGCCAGCAGCTCGGGACAGGGGAGAGGCAATCAGCCCCAGCATTTT; CDR3: CASSSGQGRGNQPQHF
D: -; J: TRBJ2-1; V: TRBV4-3; size: -; DNA: TGCGCCAGCAGCCAAGGGCTAGCTCGGGAGCAGTTCTTC; CDR3: CASSQGLAREQFF
D: TRBD1; J: TRBJ1-4; V: TRBV7-2; size: -; DNA: TGTGCCAGCAGCTCCGGACAGGGGAGGGCGACTAATGAAAAACTGTTTTTT; CDR3: CASSSGQGRATNEKLFF
D: -; J: TRBJ2-5; V: TRBV5-1; size: -; DNA: TGCGCCAGCAGCTTCGAGGGGGGGCCGAGGGAGACCCAGTACTTC; CDR3: CASSFEGGPRETQYF
D: TRBD1; J: TRBJ2-1; V: TRBV10-3; size: few; DNA: TGTGCCATCAGTGGAGGGACAGGGGGCACCCACAATGAGCAGTTCTTC; CDR3: CAISGGTGGTHNEQFF
D: TRBD1; J: TRBJ1-6; V: TRBV4-2; size: few; DNA: TGTGCCAGCAGCCCAGGGCAGGGGGATAATTCACCCCTCCACTTT; CDR3: CASSPGQGDNSPLHF